The 13 T cell receptor beta chains reported below all come from one sample, sequenced in a study of T cells in Graves' hyperthyroidism and ophthalmopathy. RNA transcripts served as the template for amplifying TCR beta CDR3 regions. When the TCR CDR3 underwent first-round RT-PCR, the HTBI primer set was used. One entry per CDR3 protein results from TCRdb running MiXCR on the multiplex PCR reads. The sample consists of hundreds of thousands of distinct CDR3 sequences, about 14% of them appearing once. The specimen was blood. The receptors stem from a woman aged 25-40 years with Graves' hyperthyroidism.

This chain links TRBV7-2 with TRBJ1-4; D call uncertain. Germline V CDR1 and CDR2: SGHTA, FQGNSA. The CDR3 has 14 residues. Between the trimmed V and J ends, which lost 0 bases and 5 bases, there was a span of 7 bases. DNA of the CDR3: TGTGCCAGCAGCTTAGCCAGCAGCAATGAAAAACTGTTTTTT. Its translation is CASSLASSNEKLFF.

This clonotype was seen ten or more times. The chain has TRBV7-9 and TRBJ2-3; the D gene is possibly TRBD2 (6 bases). CDR1 is SEHNR, CDR2 FQNEAQ, per germline (reference sequence). The germline V and J ends were trimmed by 1 base and 2 bases, with 13 bases remaining between them. CDR3 size: 16 residues. CDR3 sequence reads: CASSLELGGATDTQYF. In nucleotides, the CDR3 is TGTGCCAGCAGCTTAGAACTAGGAGGGGCCACAGATACGCAGTATTTT. Combining the CDR3 with reference TRBV7-9 and TRBJ2-3 gives the whole variable domain DTGVSQNPRHKITKRGQNVTFRCDPISEHNRLYWYRQTLGQGPEFLTYFQNEAQLEKSRLLSDRFSAERPKGSFSTLEIQRTEQGDSAMYLCASSLELGGATDTQYFGPGTRLTVL.

V gene TRBV5-4 combines with J gene TRBJ1-1, with D maybe TRBD1 (5 bases). This CDR3 is built from 13 residues. Between the trimmed V and J ends, which lost 6 bases and 5 bases, there was a span of 14 bases. Germline CDR1 SGHNT, CDR2 YYREEE (reference sequence). CDR3 coding DNA: TGTGCCAGCAACATGGTAGGGGAGACTGAAGCTTTCTTT. It is translated as CASNMVGETEAFF.

This clonotype was counted ten times or more. The V call is TRBV7-8, the J call TRBJ1-4, with 7 bases matching TRBD1. Germline loops: CDR1 SGHVS, CDR2 FQNEAQ. The CDR3 extends over 17 amino acids. With 3 bases clipped from V and 3 bases from J, the junction kept 10 bases outside the gene matches. CDR3 loop: CASSLTPGGSANEKLFF. CDR3 DNA: TGTGCCAGCAGCTTGACCCCAGGGGGATCGGCTAATGAAAAACTGTTTTTT.

The chain has TRBV6-5 and TRBJ2-2, with 8 bases matching TRBD1. CDR1 is MNHEY, CDR2 SVGAGI, per germline. The CDR3 is 15 residues long. V lost 0 bases to trimming and J lost 5 bases; unmatched junction nucleotides: 2. CDR3: CASSYSGQGTGELFF. The CDR3 region has the DNA TGTGCCAGCAGTTACTCCGGACAGGGAACCGGGGAGCTGTTTTTT.

In this sample, this clonotype turned up many times. V and J are TRBV27 and TRBJ1-1, with 9 bases that match TRBD1. Germline V lookup: CDR1 MNHEY, CDR2 SMNVEV (reference sequence). The J segment lost 1 base and the V segment lost 5 bases, leaving 5 bases of the junction unmatched. This CDR3 contains 15 residues. Here the CDR3 reads CASSGGQGPNTEAFF. The CDR3 bases are TGTGCCAGCAGTGGGGGACAGGGACCGAACACTGAAGCTTTCTTT.

The table lists this clonotype with many counts. The CDR3 sequence is CASSRHSVLGEKLFF. The CDR3 DNA sequence: TGTGCCAGCAGTAGACACAGTGTCCTAGGTGAAAAACTGTTTTTT. The chain links TRBV12-3 or TRBV12-4 to TRBJ1-4; D call uncertain. CDR3 length: 15 residues. V lost 5 bases and J 7 bases, leaving 17 bases between the germline ends.

This chain connects TRBV5-1 to TRBJ1-4; 7 bases are shared with TRBD1. Germline V gives CDR1 SGHRS, CDR2 YFSETQ. V lost 5 bases to trimming and J lost 8 bases; unmatched junction nucleotides: 9. The CDR3 sequence is 14 residues long. The CDR3 DNA reads TGCGCCAGCAGAATCGGAGGGGGCAAGGAAAAACTGTTTTTT. This translates into CASRIGGGKEKLFF.

Many counts were recorded for this clonotype. J is TRBJ1-1 and V is TRBV29-1; perhaps TRBD1 as D (6 bases). From germline, CDR1 is SQVTM and CDR2 ANQGSEA. The CDR3 is 14 residues long. Trimming took 2 bases from V and 3 from J, leaving 13 bases between them. CDR3 sequence (DNA): TGCAGCGTTGAAAAGGGGCAGGGGTACACTGAAGCTTTCTTT. Amino acid sequence: CSVEKGQGYTEAFF.

This clonotype was seen repeatedly, ten times or more. The V call is TRBV19, the J call TRBJ2-2; D may be TRBD1 (5 bases). The CDR3 consists of 15 residues. CDR1 and CDR2 from the germline V gene are LNHDA and SQIVND (reference sequence). Trimming cost V 5 bases and J 1 base, with 11 bases left between them. DNA for the CDR3: TGTGCCAGTAGTTCTGTGACAGAGAACACCGGGGAGCTGTTTTTT. This codes for CASSSVTENTGELFF.

This clonotype was seen repeatedly, ten times or more. This chain connects TRBV20-1 to TRBJ2-3; D is undetermined. Germline-derived CDR1 and CDR2 are DFQATT and SNEGSKA (reference sequence). The CDR3 has 12 residues. Deletions cut 4 bases from V and 1 base from J, with 6 bases between. CDR3 bases: TGCAGTGCTACGTTACGCACAGATACGCAGTATTTT. This codes for CSATLRTDTQYF.

This clonotype has ten or more counts. J is TRBJ2-3 and V is TRBV20-1; 10 nucleotides align to TRBD2. In germline, CDR1 is DFQATT, CDR2 SNEGSKA (reference sequence). The V and J ends lost 2 bases and 0 bases, in that order; junction bases with no gene match: 5. This CDR3 is 16 amino acids long. The CDR3 coding sequence is TGCAGTGCTAGACAAGCGGGAGGGCTTAGCACAGATACGCAGTATTTT. Translation gives CSARQAGGLSTDTQYF.

This clonotype showed up many times. The chain recombines TRBV12-3 or TRBV12-4 with TRBJ2-2; no firm D call. The CDR3 is 11 amino acids. V dropped 6 bases and J dropped 6 bases, with 5 bases sitting between them. The DNA of the CDR3 is TGTGCCAGCAGCTATTCCGGGGAGCTGTTTTTT. Its protein product is CASSYSGELFF.